This record looks at one T cell receptor beta chain sequence and its context. Its specificity is not known. With a much larger clone just one base away, this may be a read error. CDR3 length: 16 residues. CDR1 and CDR2 from the germline V gene are SEHNR and FQNEAQ (reference sequence). V trimming: 0 bases; J trimming: 5 bases; junction bases outside the gene matches: 2. As the template, RNA transcripts were used to amplify TCR beta CDR3 regions. A first-round RT-PCR used HTBI primers, followed by a second-round multiplex PCR. TCRdb itself ran the multiplex PCR reads through MiXCR, one entry per CDR3 protein. The data show around 670,000 distinct CDR3 sequences, with 35% to 50% seen just once and roughly 46% held by the top ten. The sample comes from a study of Graves' ophthalmopathy and Graves' hyperthyroidism. Background on the study: There was a collection of peripheral blood at initial diagnosis, before any treatment. Study conclusions and caveats: Also, most clonotypes expanded in the thyroid above 0.001 frequency appeared in blood.

Clinicians made diagnoses from clinical symptoms, serum thyroxine, TRAb, thyroid ultrasound and orbital computed tomography. This sequence was found in an adult man with Graves' ophthalmopathy. J is TRBJ2-5 and V is TRBV7-9; 14 bases match TRBD2. The specimen sequenced was peripheral blood. CDR3 DNA: TGTGCCAGCAGCTTAGCCGGGACTAGCGGGGGTGAGACCCAGTACTTC. Its translation: CASSLAGTSGGETQYF.